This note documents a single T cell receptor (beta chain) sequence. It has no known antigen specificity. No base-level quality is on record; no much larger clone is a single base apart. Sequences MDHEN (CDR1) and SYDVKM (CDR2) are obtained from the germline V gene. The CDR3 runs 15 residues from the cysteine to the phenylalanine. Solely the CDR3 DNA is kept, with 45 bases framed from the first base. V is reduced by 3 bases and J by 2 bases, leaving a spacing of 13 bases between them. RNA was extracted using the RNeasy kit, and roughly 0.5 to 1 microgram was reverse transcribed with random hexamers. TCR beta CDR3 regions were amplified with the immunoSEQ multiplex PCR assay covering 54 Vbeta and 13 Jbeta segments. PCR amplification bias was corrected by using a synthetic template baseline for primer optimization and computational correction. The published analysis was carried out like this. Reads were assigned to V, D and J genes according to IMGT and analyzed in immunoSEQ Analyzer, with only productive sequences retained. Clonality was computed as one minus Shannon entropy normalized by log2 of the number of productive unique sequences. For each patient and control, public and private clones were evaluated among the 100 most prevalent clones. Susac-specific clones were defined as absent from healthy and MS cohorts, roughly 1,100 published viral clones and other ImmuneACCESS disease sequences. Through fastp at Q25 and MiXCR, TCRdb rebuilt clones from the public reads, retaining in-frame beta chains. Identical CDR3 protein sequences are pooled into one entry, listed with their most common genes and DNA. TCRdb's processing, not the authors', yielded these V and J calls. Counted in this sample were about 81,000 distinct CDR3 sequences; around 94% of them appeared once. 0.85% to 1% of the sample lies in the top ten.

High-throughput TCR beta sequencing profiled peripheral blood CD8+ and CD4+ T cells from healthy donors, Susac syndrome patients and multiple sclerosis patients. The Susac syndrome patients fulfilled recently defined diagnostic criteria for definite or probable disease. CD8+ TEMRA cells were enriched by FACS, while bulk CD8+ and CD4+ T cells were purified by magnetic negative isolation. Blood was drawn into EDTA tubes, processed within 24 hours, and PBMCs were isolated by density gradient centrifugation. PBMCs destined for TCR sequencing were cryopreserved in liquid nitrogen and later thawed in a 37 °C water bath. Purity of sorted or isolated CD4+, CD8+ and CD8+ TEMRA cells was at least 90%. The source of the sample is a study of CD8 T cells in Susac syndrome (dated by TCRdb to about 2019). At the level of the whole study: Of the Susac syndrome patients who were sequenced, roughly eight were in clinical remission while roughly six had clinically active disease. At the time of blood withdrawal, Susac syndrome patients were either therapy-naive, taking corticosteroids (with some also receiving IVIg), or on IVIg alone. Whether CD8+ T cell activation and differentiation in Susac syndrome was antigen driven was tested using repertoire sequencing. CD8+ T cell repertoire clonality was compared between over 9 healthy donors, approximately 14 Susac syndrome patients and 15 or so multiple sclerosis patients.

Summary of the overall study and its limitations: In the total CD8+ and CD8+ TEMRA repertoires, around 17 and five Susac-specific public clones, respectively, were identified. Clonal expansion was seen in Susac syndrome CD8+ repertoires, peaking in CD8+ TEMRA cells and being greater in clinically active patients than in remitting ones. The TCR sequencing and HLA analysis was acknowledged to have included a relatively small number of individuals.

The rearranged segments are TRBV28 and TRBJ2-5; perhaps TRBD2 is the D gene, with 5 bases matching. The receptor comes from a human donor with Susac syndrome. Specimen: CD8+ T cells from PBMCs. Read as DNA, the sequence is TGTGCCAGCAGTTTGAGCGGCAGTTTTCAAGAGACCCAGTACTTC. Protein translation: CASSLSGSFQETQYF.